This is a list of T cell receptor beta chains from one sample in a study of T cell responses to AZD1222 COVID-19 vaccine. The data were produced by immunoSEQ multiplex PCR, yet TCRdb's version contains in-frame clones alone and is incomplete. The sample consists of over 85,000 clones, 80% to 95% of them appearing once. Material: peripheral blood, obtained 28 days after the second AZD1222 dose. These receptors originate from an adult who received the AZD1222 COVID-19 vaccine. CDR3s include the opening cysteine and the closing phenylalanine or tryptophan. The order of the fields is V gene, J gene, D gene, CDR3 protein, CDR3 DNA. A D gene is named only where the DNA matches it firmly.

V: TRBV5-8
J: TRBJ2-1
D: NA
CDR3: CASSRTGPYNEQFF
DNA: TGTGCCAGCAGTAGGACTGGACCTTACAATGAGCAGTTCTTC

V: TRBV6-5
J: TRBJ1-1
D: NA
CDR3: CASRKPSIGEAFF
DNA: TGTGCCAGCAGAAAACCCTCCATCGGGGAAGCTTTCTTT

V: TRBV6-5
J: TRBJ2-7
D: NA
CDR3: CASSYVSDGFGQYF
DNA: TGTGCCAGCAGTTACGTATCGGACGGTTTTGGGCAGTACTTC

V: TRBV25-1
J: TRBJ1-1
D: TRBD1
CDR3: CASSKQGAMGAFF
DNA: TGTGCCAGCAGTAAACAGGGGGCTATGGGAGCTTTCTTT

V: TRBV3-1/TRBV3-2
J: TRBJ2-5
D: NA
CDR3: CASSQFVDKQETQYF
DNA: TGTGCCAGCAGCCAATTCGTAGACAAGCAAGAGACCCAGTACTTC

V: TRBV7-8
J: TRBJ2-7
D: TRBD1
CDR3: CASSSPTDRVHSYEQYF
DNA: TGTGCCAGCAGCTCACCCACCGACAGGGTCCACTCCTACGAGCAGTACTTC

V: TRBV7-9
J: TRBJ2-3
D: NA
CDR3: CASSLELATVGTDTQYF
DNA: TGTGCCAGCAGCTTAGAGTTAGCAACCGTTGGCACAGATACGCAGTATTTT

V: TRBV4-3
J: TRBJ1-6
D: NA
CDR3: CASSQERSTPPLHF
DNA: TGCGCCAGCAGCCAAGAAAGGTCCACACCACCCCTCCACTTT

V: TRBV10-1
J: TRBJ2-3
D: TRBD1
CDR3: CASGTPGQGSDTQYF
DNA: TGCGCCAGCGGGACTCCGGGACAGGGATCAGATACGCAGTATTTT

V: TRBV5-4
J: TRBJ2-1
D: TRBD1
CDR3: CASSPSGTVDSNEQFF
DNA: TGTGCCAGCAGCCCATCCGGGACAGTAGATTCAAATGAGCAGTTCTTC

V: TRBV5-1
J: TRBJ2-7
D: NA
CDR3: CASRGLTDSYEQYF
DNA: TGCGCCAGCAGGGGGTTGACAGACTCCTACGAGCAGTACTTC